One and the same sample provided the 8 T cell receptor beta chains below, sequenced in a study of T cell clonotyping in hematopoietic cell transplantation (dated by TCRdb to the early 2020s). Library generation was performed with the immunoSEQ multiplex PCR assay. The immuneACCESS repertoire file appears here via TCRdb, limited to in-frame rearrangements. These files lack a portion of the clones; in checked studies, under half of the deficit traces to unresolved V genes, and the cause of the others is not known. This sample has more than 65,000 clones in its table, and around 94% of those were observed once. The top ten clonotypes cover around 1.6% of the sample. Source material: peripheral blood mononuclear cells. These receptor sequences come from a man aged 45-60 years in good health. Some clones in this sample may be carry-over from other donors' samples.

This clone was observed a single time. This chain links TRBV28 with TRBJ1-1; 7 nucleotides align to TRBD1. From germline, CDR1 is MDHEN and CDR2 SYDVKM. The CDR3 runs 17 residues. Losses at the gene ends were 6 bases for V and 3 bases for J; bases not matched to a gene: 16. CDR3 residues: CASSRWTGKLPDTEAFF. The CDR3 nucleotides read TGTGCCAGCAGCCGTTGGACAGGCAAGTTACCTGACACTGAAGCTTTCTTT.

The chain joins TRBV6-6 to TRBJ1-2, with TRBD1 matching over 9 bases. With V trimmed by 6 bases and J by 9 bases, 11 bases remained unmatched. The germline V gene encodes CDR1 MNHNY and CDR2 SVGAGI (reference sequence). The CDR3 is 14 residues long. For the CDR3, the DNA is TGTGCCAGCAGCACCGGGACAGGGTTAACGAGCTACACCTTC. It codes for CASSTGTGLTSYTF.

This clone was seen a single time. J is TRBJ1-1 and V is TRBV29-1, with 7 bases aligning to TRBD1. J was trimmed by 2 bases and V by 3 bases; bases with no gene match: 6. CDR1 and CDR2 (germline): SQVTM, ANQGSEA. The CDR3 totals 14 residues. The CDR3 bases are TGCAGCGTTGACGTGGGGACAGAAAACACTGAAGCTTTCTTT. It translates to CSVDVGTENTEAFF. The variable domain in full, with the rest retrieved from reference TRBV29-1 and TRBJ1-1, is SAVISQKPSRDICQRGTSLTIQCQVDSQVTMMFWYRQQPGQSLTLIATANQGSEATYESGFVIDKFPISRPNLTFSTLTVSNMSPEDSSIYLCSVDVGTENTEAFFGQGTRLTVV.

The rearrangement uses TRBV7-2 and TRBJ1-3, with TRBD1 as a possible D gene (5 bases). Germline V gene lookup returns CDR1 SGHTA and CDR2 FQGNSA. With 5 bases removed from V and 1 base from J, the gap between germline ends came to 18 bases. The CDR3 length is 17 residues. Here the CDR3 reads CASSITGDRGSGNTIYF. CDR3 coding DNA: TGTGCCAGCAGCATCACCGGGGACCGCGGGTCTGGAAACACCATATATTTT.

The chain employs TRBV6-1 and TRBJ1-2; TRBD1 might be the D (5 bases). The CDR3 runs to 21 residues. V shed 1 base and J shed 0 bases, with 27 bases lying between them. Germline values: CDR1 MNHNS, CDR2 SASEGT. The CDR3 bases are TGTGCCAGCAGTGAAGGGACCTTAGCCCCGGGACCTGAACGACCTAACTATGGCTACACCTTC. This encodes CASSEGTLAPGPERPNYGYTF.

The chain combines TRBV5-1 with TRBJ1-1; D is undetermined. CDR3 length equals 13 residues. The V end lost 6 bases, the J end lost 5 bases, and 14 bases lay between the germline ends. From germline, CDR1 is SGHRS and CDR2 YFSETQ. CDR3 DNA: TGCGCCAGCACTCTGCAGACCGGGACTGAAGCTTTCTTT. Residues: CASTLQTGTEAFF.

This chain links TRBV7-9 with TRBJ1-1, with D unresolved. V lost 8 bases and J 6 bases, leaving 13 bases between the germline ends. CDR3 length equals 12 residues. Germline CDR1 reads SEHNR; CDR2 reads FQNEAQ (reference sequence). CDR3: CASSLGISEAFF. The CDR3 DNA reads as TGTGCCAGCTCATTGGGAATTTCTGAAGCTTTCTTT. Full variable domain (missing parts from reference TRBV7-9 and TRBJ1-1): DTGVSQNPRHKITKRGQNVTFRCDPISEHNRLYWYRQTLGQGPEFLTYFQNEAQLEKSRLLSDRFSAERPKGSFSTLEIQRTEQGDSAMYLCASSLGISEAFFGQGTRLTVV.

The CDR3 protein is CASSQDLTTGRGGYTF. The CDR3 DNA reads TGCGCCAGCAGCCAAGATTTGACGACAGGTCGCGGTGGCTACACCTTC. The chain joins TRBV4-1 to TRBJ1-2, with TRBD1 as a possible D gene (6 bases). Trimming stripped 0 bases from V and 7 bases from J, with 18 bases between. This CDR3 has 16 amino acids. Looked up from germline, CDR1 is MGHRA and CDR2 is YSYEKL.